This T cell receptor beta chain was sequenced in a study of shared T cell receptors in the human thymus. Germline CDR1 SEHNR, CDR2 FQNEAQ (reference sequence). V lost 4 bases and J 0 bases, leaving 12 bases between the germline ends. The CDR3 is 15 residues long. Produced via immunoSEQ multiplex PCR; TCRdb's table is partial and in-frame only. This table holds about 380,000 clones, 85% to 95% found once. This chain links TRBV7-9 with TRBJ1-1, with D tentatively TRBD1 (6 bases). This TCR was recovered from a human donor. The sample was thymocytes. The CDR3 nucleotides read TGTGCCAGCAGCTGCCTAGGACAGATGAACACTGAAGCTTTCTTT. It codes for CASSCLGQMNTEAFF.